This T cell receptor beta chain came from a study of shared clonotypes between healthy human individuals (dated by TCRdb to the early 2020s). Background for the entire study: The cohort comprised two women and three men aged 18 to 49 years. For each donor, three plates each were used for CD4 naive and CD4 memory, two plates were used for CD8 naive, and one plate was used for CD8 memory. To increase sequencing depth and limit assay-specific biases, different laboratories used diverse techniques to prepare libraries and sequence TCR repertoires. The study deeply sequenced blood TCR repertoires of five healthy adults to estimate repertoire size and the extent of clonotype sharing between individuals. Between about 0.8 and 8.9 billion PBMCs per donor were obtained by leukapheresis. Results the study describes overall, beyond this receptor: Higher generation probabilities were observed for clonotypes shared by all four sorted-subset donors than for non-shared clonotypes. Pairwise subsampling indicated that sequencing depth was expected to affect the degree of clonotype sharing among donors. Around 5% of naive CD4, more than 3% of naive CD8, 2.3% of memory CD4, and roughly 0.4% of memory CD8 clonotypes were shared across several donors. Estimated clonotype richness was generally larger for naive than for memory subsets. Rarefaction of sorted-subset datasets indicated incomplete sequencing despite the large sequencing depth. Sampling was restricted to blood, and TCR repertoires in tissue are likely to differ from TCR repertoires in blood. Because the study included only a small number of donors, the genetic and exposure-history diversity represented was limited.

As for this clone: Its antigen is still unknown. No base qualities exist here, and no much larger clone lies one base off it.

Donors were healthy HIV-negative adults with no recently reported acute infections or vaccinations. All donors were Caucasian adults living in Nashville, Tennessee, USA. Magnetic negative selection was used to enrich CD4+ T cells, after which naive cells were positively selected on CD45RA and the negative fraction became the memory subset. Blood was obtained by leukapheresis, after which PBMCs were separated by Ficoll-Histopaque density gradient centrifugation and cryopreserved in liquid nitrogen vapor phase. Analytical flow cytometry was used to check the purity and quantity of each magnetically sorted T cell population. Genomic DNA was isolated from each sorted fraction and quantified by UV absorbance on a Nanodrop 2000c. The trim is 3 bases for V and 5 bases for J, with a gap of 11 bases between the germline ends. The CDR3 starts with the cysteine, ends with the phenylalanine, and has 14 residues. This entry keeps only the CDR3 DNA: 42 bases, framed from base 1. According to the germline V gene, CDR1 reads MDHEN and CDR2 reads SYDVKM.

TCR CDR3 regions were amplified from genomic DNA by multiplex PCR using the deep immunoSEQ assay. Genomic DNA extracted from each cell subset was distributed evenly over all wells of several immunoSEQ 96-well plates, and each plate served as one replicate. For sorted subsets, approximately 0.2 ug of genomic DNA, equivalent to some 30,000 T cell genomes, went into each replicate PCR. The purified libraries were quantified using a Qubit 3.0 fluorometer, sized with a Bioanalyzer 2100, and then quantified again using the KAPA Library Quantification kit. Each immunoSEQ 96-well plate was sequenced on its own single-read 150-cycle Illumina NextSeq 550 flow cell. The study's own analysis went as follows. Because the immunoSEQ output included only junctional sequences and no quality scores, the filtering could not be the same as the filtering used for full-length reads. To assign V/J genes and CDR3, sequences were annotated using PyIR, a Python wrapper for IgBLAST v1.9, with IMGT germline references. Reads were removed for weak V/J assignments (E-value above 1e-6), missing CDR3, stop codons, out-of-frame junctions, or ambiguous translated residues. V3J clonotypes were defined by identical inferred V gene, J gene, and CDR3 amino acid sequence. To compute the percentage overlap between repertoires, the number of shared unique clonotypes was divided by the size of the smaller repertoire. RTK rarefaction, the Chao1 estimator, and Recon v2.1 estimates of unobserved clonotypes were used to assess repertoire richness. OLGA was used to compute generation probabilities for all TCRbeta clonotypes that the gDNA method yielded from a handful of donors. TCRdb retrieved this table from immuneACCESS and kept in-frame rearrangements only. Not all clones are present; in checked studies, unresolved V genes account for under half, and no reason is known for the remainder. D and trimming were read from the DNA, whereas the V and J calls and clone size are those reported in that table. In this sample the table shows approximately 2,000,000 clones, around 92% of which occur a single time. The ten largest account for 0.37% of the sample.

The rearranged chain carries TRBV28 and TRBJ2-1, and perhaps TRBD2 as D gene, on 5 matching bases. Specimen: naive CD4+ T cells from PBMCs. The meaning of the sample's cell subset or site label: CD45RA+ positively selected. The clonotype comes from a young man in good health. Some clones in this sample may be carry-over from other donors' samples. The CDR3 region reads CASSFMGDDNEQFF. The DNA sequence reads TGTGCCAGCAGTTTTATGGGAGACGACAATGAGCAGTTCTTC.